This TCR beta chain was captured by sequencing in a study of cytomegalovirus exposure and HLA in healthy donors. The study's findings and limits: Most TCRs appeared rarely, but some public TCRs recurred in many donors. TCR beta sequences reportedly predicted most subjects' HLA-A and HLA-B alleles accurately.

The PCR ran on 60 Vbeta and 13 Jbeta primers. Profiling relied on immunoSEQ multiplex PCR, and the TCRdb table lists in-frame clones only, not all of them. The sample records 150,000 to 200,000 clones, 80% being singletons. As concerns this clone: Its target is not known.

Germline-derived CDR1 and CDR2 are MDHEN and SYDVKM. V was pared by 4 bases and J by 5 bases, with 5 bases of the junction left unmatched. CDR3 length: 16 amino acids. This sequence originates from a girl aged 5-17 years in good health and CMV-seropositive. The chain recombines TRBV28 with TRBJ2-5; 15 bases are shared with TRBD2. The sample taken for sequencing was PBMCs. CDR3 nucleotide sequence: TGTGCCAGCAGTTCAGGGACTAGCGGGAGGAGGGAGACCCAGTACTTC. Its translation is CASSSGTSGRRETQYF. The whole variable domain, remainder taken from reference TRBV28 and TRBJ2-5, is DVKVTQSSRYLVKRTGEKVFLECVQDMDHENMFWYRQDPGLGLRLIYFSYDVKMKEKGDIPEGYSVSREKKERFSLILESASTNQTSMYLCASSSGTSGRRETQYFGPGTRLLVL.